The clone carrying this TCR beta chain was seen just once. The data stem from a study of blood T cell repertoires in COVID-19. For the study at large: Sites across the United States, Italy and Spain contributed samples from acute and convalescent COVID-19.

Produced via immunoSEQ multiplex PCR; TCRdb's table is partial and in-frame only. The data show under 250,000 clones, roughly 85% seen once. The germline V gene has CDR1 LNHDA and CDR2 SQIVND (reference sequence). The CDR3 contains 15 residues. With V trimmed by 6 bases and J by 7 bases, 11 bases remained unmatched. The specimen sequenced was peripheral blood. This TCR came from a woman aged 35 to 49 with active or convalescent COVID-19. This chain joins TRBV19 and TRBJ2-7; 11 positions agree with TRBD1. CDR3 nucleotides: TGTGCCAGTAGGGAAAGGACAGGGGGCCAGCGGGAGCAGTACTTC. Translation: CASRERTGGQREQYF.